The T cell receptor (beta chain) under discussion was sequenced for a study of OX40 agonist ivuxolimab in advanced cancers. Study overall: Past anti-PD-1, anti-PD-L1 or anti-CTLA-4 therapy was accepted, and 40% to 50% had received some.

Study-wide results and caveats: Within 6 weeks, CD4+ and CD8+ blood T cells expanded clonally at 0.1 to 3.0 mg/kg. The antigen specificity of the peripheral T cells (those that were expanded) was not determined.

Libraries were prepared by immunoSEQ multiplex PCR; TCRdb keeps only in-frame clonotypes and omits some of them. The table lists under 65,000 clones, roughly nine tenths of them singletons. Patients who had autoimmune disease history or got systemic immunosuppression were left out. This clone was picked up one time. As yet, its antigen is unknown. The receptor was derived from an adult with an advanced solid tumor such as melanoma, head and neck, liver or kidney cancer. The sample here was CD4+ or CD8+ T cells sorted from blood, taken in a trial of the OX40 agonist ivuxolimab.

CDR3 bases: TGTGCCAGTAACCCCCCGGGGGTTAACTATGGCTACACCTTC. This gives the protein CASNPPGVNYGYTF. This chain joins TRBV19 and TRBJ1-2; D possibly corresponds to TRBD1 (5 bases). V was clipped by 7 bases and J by 1 base, with 13 bases between them. The CDR3 is 14 amino acids. From germline, CDR1 is LNHDA and CDR2 SQIVND (reference sequence).